Described below is a single T cell receptor beta chain sequence and its context. Antigen unknown. Trimming cost V 7 bases and J 6 bases; bases outside gene matches: 8. Per germline, CDR1 MDHEN and CDR2 SYDVKM. CDR3 length: 15 residues. The investigators amplified TCR beta CDR3 regions from RNA transcripts. HTBI primers were employed in a first-round RT-PCR of the TCR CDR3. TCRdb recomputed calls from the multiplex PCR reads with MiXCR, one row per CDR3 protein. The profile shows 660,000 or so distinct CDR3 sequences, less than 25% of them singletons. This specimen belongs to a study of T cells in Graves' hyperthyroidism and ophthalmopathy. Criteria for exclusion of patients were uncontrolled infection, other autoimmune disease, pregnancy or lactation. PBMCs were derived from approximately 10 ml fresh peripheral blood. Study-level results: From stable hyperthyroidism, ophthalmopathy was set apart by a 13 V-J model. Also found in blood were most expanded thyroid clonotypes above 0.001.

The source is a man aged 25 to 40 with Graves' ophthalmopathy. The chain joins TRBV28 to TRBJ2-2; TRBD2 matches at 10 bases. The sequenced sample was blood. This CDR3 is CASIPGLARPGELFF. The CDR3 coding sequence is TGTGCCAGCATCCCGGGACTAGCGAGACCCGGGGAGCTGTTTTTT.